The source of this T cell receptor (beta chain) is a study of cytomegalovirus exposure and HLA in healthy donors. Donors were drawn from the roughly 120-subject validation cohort, separate from the approximately 700-subject first cohort. The table came from immunoSEQ multiplex PCR; TCRdb's copy has only in-frame clones and leaves some out. This sample has 100,000 or so clones, with about 83% found just once. The sequenced sample was PBMCs. The TCR comes from a woman in her twenties or thirties in good health and CMV-seronegative.

CDR3 nucleotide sequence: TGTGCCAGCAGCTTGGAGGGGGTAACTGAAGCTTTCTTT. Amino acid sequence: CASSLEGVTEAFF. The rearrangement joins TRBV5-8 to TRBJ1-1, with TRBD1 as a possible D gene (6 bases). The V end lost 0 bases, the J end lost 5 bases, and 8 bases lay between the germline ends. The V gene's germline CDR1 is SGHTS and CDR2 YDEGEE. The CDR3 contains 13 residues.